This T cell receptor (beta chain) appears in the sequencing data of a study of shared clonotypes between healthy human individuals. Study-level background: The study used three CD4 naive, three CD4 memory, two CD8 naive and one CD8 memory plate per donor.

V gave up 2 bases and J gave up 5 bases; unmatched junction bases: 5. The CDR3 covers 14 residues. Germline V gene data show CDR1 as SGHRS and CDR2 as YFSETQ. The assay was immunoSEQ multiplex PCR, and TCRdb's table has in-frame clones only and misses some. The table has roughly 1,600,000 clones, 97% to 99% seen once. Sequenced: naive CD4+ T cells sorted from blood. Subset meaning: CD45RA+ positively selected. This chain uses TRBV5-1 with TRBJ1-2; 8 bases are a match to TRBD1. This receptor was taken from a man younger than 40 in good health. The CDR3: CASSFRQGAYGYTF. CDR3 sequence (DNA): TGCGCCAGCAGCTTCAGGCAGGGGGCGTATGGCTACACCTTC.